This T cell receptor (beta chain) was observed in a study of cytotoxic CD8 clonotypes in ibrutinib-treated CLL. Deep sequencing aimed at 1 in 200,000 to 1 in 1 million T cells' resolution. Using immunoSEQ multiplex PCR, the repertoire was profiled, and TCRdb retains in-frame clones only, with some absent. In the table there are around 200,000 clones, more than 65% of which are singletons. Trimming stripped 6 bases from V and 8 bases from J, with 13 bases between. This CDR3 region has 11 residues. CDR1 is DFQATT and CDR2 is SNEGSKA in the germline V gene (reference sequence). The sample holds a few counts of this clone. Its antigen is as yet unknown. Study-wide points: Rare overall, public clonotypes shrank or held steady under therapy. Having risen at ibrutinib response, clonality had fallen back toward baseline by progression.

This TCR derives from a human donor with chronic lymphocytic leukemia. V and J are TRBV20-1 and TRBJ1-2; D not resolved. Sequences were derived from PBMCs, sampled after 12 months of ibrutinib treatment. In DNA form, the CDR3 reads TGCAGTGCCAACCTCCCGAGCGGCTACACCTTC. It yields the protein CSANLPSGYTF.